The 27 T cell receptor beta chains listed next were all sequenced from one sample in a study of vaccination and CD4 T cells after COVID-19. Scientists ran DNA taken from cultured CD4+ T cells through the Oncomine TCR Beta short-read assay for sequencing. TCRdb recomputed calls from the PCR reads with MiXCR, one row per CDR3 protein. The repertoire holds 15,000 to 20,000 distinct CDR3 sequences, with less than 60% as singletons. Treatment noted: approximately nine-day PBMC culture with coronavirus spike peptide pools or control peptides (ViraFEST assay). Their target antigens are unknown. Source material: CD4+ T cells from blood, cultured in vitro. Receptors were obtained from a human donor who had recovered from COVID-19.

This chain connects TRBV24-1 to TRBJ1-4; D is possibly TRBD1 (5 bases). The CDR3 contains 15 residues. Germline CDR1 KGHDR, CDR2 SFDVKD. V was clipped by 5 bases and J by 5 bases, with 14 bases between them. The CDR3, as DNA: TGTGCCACCAGTGGAGGGGCAGGGATCAATGAAAAACTGTTTTTT. It is translated as CATSGGAGINEKLFF.

The rearrangement joins TRBV7-2 to TRBJ2-5, with TRBD2 matching over 7 bases. The CDR3 sequence is 15 residues long. Germline V gives CDR1 SGHTA, CDR2 FQGNSA. The V and J ends lost 3 bases and 1 base, in that order; junction bases with no gene match: 5. CDR3 region: CASSLLAEAQETQYF. The CDR3 DNA reads TGTGCCAGCAGCTTGCTAGCGGAGGCCCAAGAGACCCAGTACTTC. The variable domain in full, completed from reference TRBV7-2 and TRBJ2-5, reads GAGVSQSPSNKVTEKGKDVELRCDPISGHTALYWYRQSLGQGLEFLIYFQGNSAPDKSGLPSDRFSAERTGGSVSTLTIQRTQQEDSAVYLCASSLLAEAQETQYFGPGTRLLVL.

The chain employs TRBV20-1 and TRBJ2-3, with a weak D call TRBD2 (6 bases). The V end was cut by 0 bases, the J end by 4 bases, with 17 bases between. This CDR3 has 16 amino acids. Germline V lookup: CDR1 DFQATT, CDR2 SNEGSKA (reference sequence). CDR3 bases: TGCAGTGCTAGAGACGTTACGGGAGTGGGGCCAGATACGCAGTATTTT. Translating gives CSARDVTGVGPDTQYF.

The chain is built from TRBV24-1 and TRBJ1-1, with unresolved D. The V end lost 3 bases, the J end lost 10 bases, and 17 bases lay between the germline ends. Germline CDR1 and CDR2: KGHDR and SFDVKD. The CDR3 runs to 14 residues. The CDR3 sequence: CATSDGIQRSRAFF. The CDR3 DNA reads TGTGCCACCAGTGATGGGATCCAACGGTCGAGAGCTTTCTTT.

The chain couples TRBV4-3 to TRBJ2-5; 9 bases align to TRBD1. V trimming: 0 bases; J trimming: 5 bases; junction bases outside the gene matches: 4. CDR1 is LGHNA and CDR2 is YSLEER in the germline V gene. CDR3 size: 15 residues. The CDR3 loop is CASSQEGTGRETQYF. CDR3 in DNA: TGCGCCAGCAGCCAAGAGGGGACAGGGAGGGAGACCCAGTACTTC.

This sequence joins TRBV6-4 and TRBJ2-5; 12 bases agree with TRBD2. The CDR3 runs to 19 residues. Trimming cost V 0 bases and J 7 bases; bases outside gene matches: 15. Germline CDR1 MRHNA, CDR2 SNTAGT. In nucleotides, the CDR3 is TGTGCCAGCAGTGACTCATCGGGACTAGCGGGTTCCCCAGTCGGGACCCAGTACTTC. Protein: CASSDSSGLAGSPVGTQYF.

The chain recombines TRBV7-2 with TRBJ1-1; possibly TRBD1 for D (5 bases). V lost 6 bases to trimming and J lost 4 bases, with 18 bases between them. The CDR3 consists of 15 residues. Per the germline V gene, CDR1 is SGHTA and CDR2 is FQGNSA. The CDR3 coding sequence is TGTGCCAGCAGTCGTCCCGGGTTGCAGGGCACTGAAGCTTTCTTT. Translating gives CASSRPGLQGTEAFF.

The chain carries TRBV18 and TRBJ1-2, with 8 bases identical to TRBD1. Germline CDR1 and CDR2: KGHSH and LQKENI. This CDR3 comprises 16 residues. J gave up 4 bases and V 3 bases, and 10 bases lay outside the gene matches. The CDR3 DNA reads TGTGCCAGCTCACCTCCGGGCAGGGGGCGCGGCTATGGCTACACCTTC. Its protein is CASSPPGRGRGYGYTF. Combining the CDR3 with reference TRBV18 and TRBJ1-2 gives the whole variable domain NAGVMQNPRHLVRRRGQEARLRCSPMKGHSHVYWYRQLPEEGLKFMVYLQKENIIDESGMPKERFSAEFPKEGPSILRIQQVVRGDSAAYFCASSPPGRGRGYGYTFGSGTRLTVV.

This clonotype has just a few counts. The CDR3 protein is CASSLVGLAGAEQYF. The CDR3 bases are TGTGCCAGCAGCTTAGTCGGGCTAGCGGGAGCCGAGCAGTACTTC. This chain joins TRBV7-2 and TRBJ2-7, with TRBD2 identical over 10 bases. The V segment lost 1 base and the J segment 6 bases; nucleotides outside the gene matches: 6. CDR1 SGHTA and CDR2 FQGNSA come from the germline V gene. The CDR3 runs to 15 residues.

The V gene is TRBV12-3 or TRBV12-4, the J gene TRBJ1-2, with D perhaps matching TRBD1 (5 bases). V shed 4 bases and J shed 3 bases, with 15 bases lying between them. This CDR3 has 15 amino acids. CDR3 sequence reads: CASSSIGVLDYGYTF. CDR3 in DNA: TGTGCCAGCAGTTCGATAGGGGTTCTCGACTATGGCTACACCTTC.

The CDR3: CASSSYYPGGNEQFF. DNA for the CDR3: TGTGCCAGTAGTTCCTACTACCCCGGAGGAAATGAGCAGTTCTTC. V usage is TRBV19 and J usage is TRBJ2-1; D may be TRBD2 (5 bases). The length of the CDR3 is 15 residues. V lost 5 bases and J 7 bases, leaving 18 bases between the germline ends. The germline V gene has CDR1 LNHDA and CDR2 SQIVND (reference sequence).

In this sample, this clonotype turned up a few times. The chain links TRBV30 to TRBJ1-2; D remains ambiguous. V was shortened by 3 bases and J by 6 bases, with 14 bases between the two germline ends. This CDR3 has 13 residues. Germline V gives CDR1 GTSNPN, CDR2 SVGIG (reference sequence). The CDR3 sequence is CAWRKRDYHGYTF. As DNA, the CDR3 is TGTGCCTGGAGGAAGAGGGATTACCATGGCTACACCTTC.

The chain carries TRBV7-3 and TRBJ2-7, with 9 bases fitting TRBD2. Germline assignment: CDR1 SGHTA and CDR2 FQGTGA. This CDR3 is 15 amino acids long. The trim removed 3 bases at V and 1 base at J, leaving 4 bases unmatched. DNA for the CDR3: TGTGCCAGCAGCTTGGTTCTAGCGGGATCCTACGAGCAGTACTTC. Protein sequence: CASSLVLAGSYEQYF. Combining the CDR3 with reference TRBV7-3 and TRBJ2-7 gives the whole variable domain GAGVSQTPSNKVTEKGKYVELRCDPISGHTALYWYRQSLGQGPEFLIYFQGTGAADDSGLPNDRFFAVRPEGSVSTLKIQRTERGDSAVYLCASSLVLAGSYEQYFGPGTRLTVT.

This clonotype was counted between two and nine times. The genes are TRBV2 and TRBJ1-5, with a weak D call TRBD1 (5 bases). There are 15 residues in the CDR3. Looked up from germline, CDR1 is SNHLY and CDR2 is FYNNEI. Trimming took 0 bases from V and 9 from J, leaving 15 bases between them. The CDR3 region is CASSEANQGRGPQHF. The CDR3, as DNA: TGTGCCAGCAGTGAAGCGAATCAGGGCCGAGGGCCCCAGCATTTT.

CDR3 sequence reads: CASSELDSEAFF. CDR3 sequence (DNA): TGTGCCAGCAGCGAACTAGACAGTGAAGCTTTCTTT. The chain employs TRBV6-2 or TRBV6-3 and TRBJ1-1; the D gene is possibly TRBD1 (5 bases). Looked up from germline, CDR1 is MNHEY and CDR2 is SVGEGT. Trimming removed 6 bases at V and 7 bases at J, with 12 bases between. The CDR3 loop spans 12 amino acids.

The genes are TRBV19 and TRBJ2-6; possibly TRBD2 for D (5 bases). This CDR3 has 14 residues. Trimming cost V 8 bases and J 4 bases, with 12 bases left between them. The germline V gene has CDR1 LNHDA and CDR2 SQIVND (reference sequence). Here the CDR3 reads CASGKAAGANVLTF. DNA for the CDR3: TGTGCCAGTGGGAAAGCGGCGGGGGCCAACGTCCTGACTTTC.

This clonotype was counted between two and nine times. The rearrangement joins TRBV7-2 to TRBJ1-2; D gene uncertain. This CDR3 contains 13 residues. The germline V gene encodes CDR1 SGHTA and CDR2 FQGNSA. V lost 3 bases and J lost 2, with 7 bases in between. For the CDR3, the DNA is TGTGCCAGCAGCTTGAACAGCAACTATGGCTACACCTTC. It is translated as CASSLNSNYGYTF.

The chain couples TRBV19 to TRBJ2-5; possible D gene TRBD1, 7 bases. Trimming removed 7 bases from V and 7 bases from J, with 10 bases in between. The CDR3 totals 11 residues. Per germline, CDR1 LNHDA and CDR2 SQIVND (reference sequence). The CDR3 DNA is TGTGCCAGTACGCAGGGGGGGACCCAGTACTTC. Translating gives CASTQGGTQYF.

The chain links TRBV27 to TRBJ2-7, with a weak D call TRBD1 (6 bases). Trimming removed 6 bases at V and 2 bases at J, with 14 bases between. This CDR3 is built from 14 residues. Germline CDR1 MNHEY, CDR2 SMNVEV (reference sequence). The CDR3 region has the DNA TGTGCCAGCAGCCAAAACAGGGAAACCTACGAGCAGTACTTC. Protein: CASSQNRETYEQYF.

This chain joins TRBV5-1 and TRBJ1-6; D is uncertain. The CDR3 is made up of 15 amino acids. From germline, CDR1 is SGHRS and CDR2 YFSETQ. The V and J ends lost 4 bases and 8 bases respectively, with 16 bases between them. The CDR3 loop is CASSLSPMADSPLHF. The CDR3, as DNA: TGCGCCAGCAGCCTCAGTCCGATGGCGGATTCACCCCTCCACTTT.

V and J are TRBV11-2 and TRBJ1-2; D remains ambiguous. In germline, CDR1 is SGHAT, CDR2 FQNNGV. V was cut by 1 base and J by 1 base, with 7 bases left in between. The length of the CDR3 is 14 residues. This CDR3 reads CASSLVSINYGYTF. CDR3 in DNA: TGTGCCAGCAGCTTAGTTTCGATTAACTATGGCTACACCTTC.

This clonotype was detected once. The rearrangement joins TRBV28 to TRBJ1-5; a weak D match, TRBD1 (5 bases). Germline V gene lookup returns CDR1 MDHEN and CDR2 SYDVKM. This CDR3 is 15 amino acids long. V was trimmed by 2 bases and J by 3 bases, leaving 11 bases between them. CDR3 sequence (DNA): TGTGCCAGCAGTTTAGTGGGACGGTTCAATCAGCCCCAGCATTTT. Translation gives CASSLVGRFNQPQHF.

V is TRBV19 and J is TRBJ1-4; D unresolved. In germline, CDR1 is LNHDA, CDR2 SQIVND (reference sequence). V was clipped by 7 bases and J by 8 bases, with 20 bases between them. The CDR3 is made up of 15 amino acids. The CDR3 DNA reads as TGTGCCAGTATCTCATCACACTTGGCAGTGGAAAAACTGTTTTTT. This sequence encodes CASISSHLAVEKLFF.

The chain uses TRBV19 and TRBJ2-7, with D tentatively TRBD1 or TRBD2 (5 bases each). The CDR3 runs 17 residues. In germline, CDR1 is LNHDA, CDR2 SQIVND (reference sequence). V lost 6 bases and J lost 0, with 21 bases in between. The CDR3 is CASRSNGADPSSYEQYF. CDR3 coding DNA: TGTGCCAGTAGGAGTAACGGGGCAGATCCTTCCTCCTACGAGCAGTACTTC. The full variable domain, completed using reference TRBV19 and TRBJ2-7, is DGGITQSPKYLFRKEGQNVTLSCEQNLNHDAMYWYRQDPGQGLRLIYYSQIVNDFQKGDIAEGYSVSREKKESFPLTVTSAQKNPTAFYLCASRSNGADPSSYEQYFGPGTRLTVT.

The genes are TRBV27 and TRBJ1-6; TRBD1 matches at 7 bases. The CDR3 sequence is 19 residues long. The germline V gene has CDR1 MNHEY and CDR2 SMNVEV (reference sequence). V shed 8 bases, J shed 8 bases, and the junction held 24 bases outside the gene matches. DNA for the CDR3: TGTGCCAGCCGCCTTCACCCGATGACAGGGAAGCCCTGGCATTCACCCCTCCACTTT. It encodes CASRLHPMTGKPWHSPLHF.

The V call is TRBV6-1, the J call TRBJ1-3; D is uncertain. Germline-derived CDR1 and CDR2 are MNHNS and SASEGT. The V and J ends lost 6 bases and 1 base respectively, with 10 bases between them. This CDR3 is built from 14 residues. CDR3 DNA: TGTGCCAGCAGGGACGGACTGTCTGGAAACACCATATATTTT. It specifies CASRDGLSGNTIYF.

This clonotype was observed a handful of times. J is TRBJ1-2 and V is TRBV6-1, with a possible D match to TRBD1 (6 bases). There are 16 residues in the CDR3. Per germline, CDR1 MNHNS and CDR2 SASEGT. The V and J ends lost 6 bases and 4 bases respectively, with 21 bases between them. The CDR3 coding sequence is TGTGCCAGCAGCCTTTACCGGGACACAAGCGCCTATGGCTACACCTTC. Protein product: CASSLYRDTSAYGYTF.